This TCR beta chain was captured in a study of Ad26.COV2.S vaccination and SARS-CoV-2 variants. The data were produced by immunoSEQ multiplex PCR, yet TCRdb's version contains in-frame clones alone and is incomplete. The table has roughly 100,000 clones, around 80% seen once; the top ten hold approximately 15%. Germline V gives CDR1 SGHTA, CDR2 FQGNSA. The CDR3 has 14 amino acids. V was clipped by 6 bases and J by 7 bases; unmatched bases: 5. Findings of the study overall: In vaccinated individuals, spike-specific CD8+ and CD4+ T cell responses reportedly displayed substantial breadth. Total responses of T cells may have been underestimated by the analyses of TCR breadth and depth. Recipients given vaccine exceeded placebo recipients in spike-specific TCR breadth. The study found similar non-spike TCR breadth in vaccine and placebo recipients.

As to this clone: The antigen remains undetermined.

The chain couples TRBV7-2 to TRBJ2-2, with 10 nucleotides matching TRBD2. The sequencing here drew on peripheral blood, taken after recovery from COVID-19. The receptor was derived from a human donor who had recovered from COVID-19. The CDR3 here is CASRHSSGGGELFF. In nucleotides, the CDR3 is TGTGCCAGCAGACACTCTAGCGGGGGCGGGGAGCTGTTTTTT.